This T cell receptor (beta chain) is from a study of shared clonotypes between healthy human individuals. Study conclusions and caveats: In the sorted subsets, rarefaction showed sequencing was incomplete despite large depth. Generation of non-shared clonotypes was less probable than generation of clonotypes shared by all four donors.

Germline values: CDR1 SGHTA, CDR2 FQGNSA. The CDR3 is 13 amino acids. The V and J ends lost 5 bases and 11 bases respectively, with 19 bases between them. Comments on this clone: Its specificity is not known.

Around 30,000 T cell genomes, or approximately 190 ng DNA, went into the sorted-subset replicate PCRs. Assay used: immunoSEQ multiplex PCR; TCRdb lists only in-frame clones, some missing. In the table there are some 1,100,000 clones, 75% to 80% of which are singletons. This sequence was found in a man aged 18 to 35 in good health. Some clones in this sample may be carry-over from other donors' samples. V gene TRBV7-2 combines with J gene TRBJ2-7; TRBD1 is a possible D gene (6 bases). The sample consisted of memory CD4+ T cells from PBMCs. Subset given: CD45RA-negative fraction. The DNA for the CDR3 is TGTGCCAGCAGCCCAGCCGTCGGTTCAGGGGAGTACTTC. Translated, it gives CASSPAVGSGEYF.